One sample yielded the 8 T cell receptor beta chains listed below, sequenced in a study of T cell responses to AZD1222 COVID-19 vaccine. TCRdb keeps only in-frame clones here, not all; method: immunoSEQ multiplex PCR. The sample lists about 140,000 clones; roughly nine tenths were seen once. The specimen was peripheral blood, collected 28 days after the second dose of the MenACWY control vaccine. These receptors all stem from an adult who received the MenACWY meningococcal vaccine as a control.

This sequence joins TRBV19 and TRBJ1-5; D may be TRBD1 (5 bases). The CDR3 covers 15 residues. Germline lookup yields CDR1 LNHDA and CDR2 SQIVND (reference sequence). V was cut by 7 bases and J by 0 bases, with 13 bases left in between. CDR3 region: CASITHQGSNQPQHF. The CDR3 DNA is TGTGCCAGTATAACCCACCAGGGTAGCAATCAGCCCCAGCATTTT.

Details on this clone: The same CDR3 arises from other DNA sequences in this sample as well. The chain links TRBV28 to TRBJ1-5, with no clear D. Germline CDR1 MDHEN, CDR2 SYDVKM. The CDR3 has 13 amino acids. Trimming pared 2 bases from V and 0 bases from J, leaving 2 bases between. In nucleotides, the CDR3 is TGTGCCAGCAGTTTAGATAGCAATCAGCCCCAGCATTTT. Amino acids: CASSLDSNQPQHF. Variable domain in full (rest from reference TRBV28 and TRBJ1-5): DVKVTQSSRYLVKRTGEKVFLECVQDMDHENMFWYRQDPGLGLRLIYFSYDVKMKEKGDIPEGYSVSREKKERFSLILESASTNQTSMYLCASSLDSNQPQHFGDGTRLSIL.

J is TRBJ2-2 and V is TRBV24-1; D ambiguous. Germline CDR1 KGHDR, CDR2 SFDVKD. Trimming pared 1 base from V and 4 bases from J, leaving 21 bases between. The CDR3 is 19 residues long. The CDR3 here is CATSDFPPVGKGGTGELFF. The CDR3 DNA reads TGTGCCACCAGTGATTTCCCCCCCGTGGGAAAGGGTGGCACCGGGGAGCTGTTTTTT.

The chain uses TRBV15 and TRBJ1-1, with 7 positions matching TRBD1. The CDR3 is 16 residues long. The J segment lost 6 bases and the V segment lost 3 bases, leaving 13 bases of the junction unmatched. Germline CDR1 and CDR2: LNHNV and YYDKDF (reference sequence). CDR3 in DNA: TGTGCCACCAGCAGGATGACAGGGTCCAAGGGGGCTGAAGCTTTCTTT. As protein: CATSRMTGSKGAEAFF. The full variable domain, with the rest looked up from reference TRBV15 and TRBJ1-1, is DAMVIQNPRYQVTQFGKPVTLSCSQTLNHNVMYWYQQKSSQAPKLLFHYYDKDFNNEADTPDNFQSRRPNTSFCFLDIRSPGLGDTAMYLCATSRMTGSKGAEAFFGQGTRLTVV.

V gene TRBV30 combines with J gene TRBJ2-7; either TRBD1 or TRBD2 may supply D (5 bases each). Germline CDR1 reads GTSNPN; CDR2 reads SVGIG (reference sequence). Trimming took 1 base from V and 7 from J, leaving 11 bases between them. CDR3 length: 12 amino acids. The CDR3 DNA follows: TGTGCCTGGAGTGAGGTGGGGGTGGAGCAGTACTTC. It encodes CAWSEVGVEQYF.

The V call is TRBV6-5, the J call TRBJ2-7, with D uncertain. CDR1 MNHEY and CDR2 SVGAGI come from the germline V gene. This CDR3 is 14 amino acids long. Trimming pared 6 bases from V and 3 bases from J, leaving 15 bases between. CDR3 protein: CASRRSVEYYEQYF. CDR3 in DNA: TGTGCCAGCAGGCGCAGCGTGGAGTACTACGAGCAGTACTTC.

This clone has just one count. The chain recombines TRBV24-1 with TRBJ1-2; D remains ambiguous. CDR3 length: 12 residues. V shed 5 bases and J shed 3 bases, with 6 bases lying between them. Germline assignment: CDR1 KGHDR and CDR2 SFDVKD. The CDR3 protein is CATSGEDYGYTF. CDR3 sequence (DNA): TGTGCCACCAGTGGGGAGGACTATGGCTACACCTTC.

The gene calls are TRBV21-1 and TRBJ1-4; the D call of TRBD1 is as the table states it, not checked on the DNA. TRBV21-1 is flagged as a pseudogene. The CDR3 extends over 16 amino acids. The CDR3 nucleotides are TGTGCCAGCAGCAAAAAAGCCCCAGGGGACCATGAAAAACTGTTTTTT. Its translation is CASSKKAPGDHEKLFF.